The 31 T cell receptor beta chains given below trace back to one sample, sequenced in a study of Ad26.COV2.S vaccination and SARS-CoV-2 variants. Treatment defined: over 15 received Ad26.COV2.S at low or high dose, single or two shots; about 5 received placebo; per-sample allocation not given. Day 63 after the first injection of vaccine or placebo was the sampling time. The method was immunoSEQ multiplex PCR; TCRdb's version includes in-frame clones alone and lacks a portion of them. Of 440,000 or so clones detected, roughly 87% appear once; the ten largest clones hold 4.3%. Source: peripheral blood, taken in a trial of Ad26.COV2.S vaccine versus placebo. These receptors all come from a person between 18 and 65 years old who received the Ad26.COV2.S COVID-19 vaccine or a placebo.

This chain uses TRBV5-1 with TRBJ2-6; unclear D gene. This CDR3 contains 14 residues. From germline, CDR1 is SGHRS and CDR2 YFSETQ. Trimming left V 4 bases short and J 3 bases short, with 8 bases between. The DNA of the CDR3 is TGCGCCAGCAGCGTGGGCGTTGGGGCCAACGTCCTGACTTTC. It encodes CASSVGVGANVLTF.

The V call is TRBV10-3, the J call TRBJ2-7; weak D call: TRBD2 (5 bases). V was cut by 7 bases and J by 6 bases, with 16 bases left in between. Per germline, CDR1 ENHRY and CDR2 SYGVKD. CDR3 length: 13 residues. The CDR3: CAINSLATGEQYF. For the CDR3, the DNA is TGTGCCATCAATTCCCTAGCTACTGGCGAGCAGTACTTC.

In DNA form, the CDR3 reads TGCGCCAGCAGCCAATTAGCGGGAAGCACAGATACGCAGTATTTT. Its translation is CASSQLAGSTDTQYF. V is TRBV5-1 and J is TRBJ2-3; TRBD2 matches at 8 bases. Unmatched junction bases numbered 4, after V lost 4 bases and J lost 0 bases. Germline CDR1 is SGHRS and CDR2 is YFSETQ. CDR3 size: 15 residues.

This clone was seen just once. The gene calls are TRBV5-8 and TRBJ2-1; tentatively, D is TRBD1 (6 bases). In germline, CDR1 is SGHTS, CDR2 YDEGEE. The length of the CDR3 is 16 residues. V lost 4 bases, J lost 4 bases, and 18 bases lay in between. CDR3 region: CASSNAGDAGYNEQFF. CDR3 in DNA: TGTGCCAGCAGCAACGCAGGGGACGCGGGTTACAATGAGCAGTTCTTC.

In its sample, this clone was seen once. This chain links TRBV20-1 with TRBJ2-2; TRBD2 is a possible D gene (6 bases). From germline, CDR1 is DFQATT and CDR2 SNEGSKA (reference sequence). The CDR3 has 14 amino acids. Trimming took off 3 bases at V and 3 bases at J, with 11 bases between the two ends. The CDR3 nucleotides read TGCAGTGCTAGTATGGCGGGGTACACCGGGGAGCTGTTTTTT. It yields the protein CSASMAGYTGELFF.

V gene TRBV3-1 (or the pseudogene TRBV3-2) combines with J gene TRBJ1-2; 7 bases are a match to TRBD1. CDR1 and CDR2 (germline): LGHDT, YNNKEL (reference sequence). The trim removed 1 base at V and 1 base at J, leaving 3 bases unmatched. This CDR3 has 15 residues. CDR3 coding DNA: TGTGCCAGCAGCCAAGGAGGGGGCGGTAACTATGGCTACACCTTC. Amino acids: CASSQGGGGNYGYTF.

V and J are TRBV9 and TRBJ2-7; 7 bases fit TRBD1. Germline loops: CDR1 SGDLS, CDR2 YYNGEE. The V gene end was trimmed by 0 bases and the J gene end by 5 bases; junction bases not matched to a gene: 5. CDR3 length: 14 residues. In nucleotides, the CDR3 is TGTGCCAGCAGCGTAGGAGACAGGGTGCACGAGCAGTACTTC. Translated: CASSVGDRVHEQYF.

The chain employs TRBV7-8 and TRBJ1-1; D unclear. Looked up from germline, CDR1 is SGHVS and CDR2 is FQNEAQ. Between the trimmed V and J ends, which lost 1 base and 3 bases, there was a span of 18 bases. There are 17 residues in the CDR3. CDR3 DNA sequence: TGTGCCAGCAGCTTAGAAAGGCGGGCGGGGATCTACACTGAAGCTTTCTTT. Its translation: CASSLERRAGIYTEAFF. The variable domain in full, with the rest retrieved from reference TRBV7-8 and TRBJ1-1, is GAGVSQSPRYKVAKRGQDVALRCDPISGHVSLFWYQQALGQGPEFLTYFQNEAQLDKSGLPSDRFFAERPEGSVSTLKIQRTQQEDSAVYLCASSLERRAGIYTEAFFGQGTRLTVV.

This chain connects TRBV27 to TRBJ2-7; D might be TRBD2 (5 bases). The CDR3 loop spans 14 amino acids. Germline assignment: CDR1 MNHEY and CDR2 SMNVEV (reference sequence). The V gene lost 3 bases and the J gene lost 5 bases, with 14 bases spanning the gap. CDR3 loop: CASSFGVGWDEQYF. As DNA, the CDR3 is TGTGCCAGCAGTTTCGGGGTAGGTTGGGACGAGCAGTACTTC.

V gene TRBV19 combines with J gene TRBJ2-4, with TRBD2 matching 7 bases. This CDR3 has 16 amino acids. Germline CDR1 and CDR2: LNHDA and SQIVND (reference sequence). V dropped 4 bases and J dropped 0; count of bases not matched to a gene: 6. Here the CDR3 DNA reads TGTGCCAGTAGTAACCGGGGGGTTCTAGCCAAAAACATTCAGTACTTC. Translated: CASSNRGVLAKNIQYF.

The rearrangement joins TRBV27 to TRBJ2-1, with a possible D match to TRBD1 (6 bases). This CDR3 has 12 amino acids. CDR1 and CDR2 (germline): MNHEY, SMNVEV (reference sequence). V shed 8 bases and J shed 12 bases, with 17 bases lying between them. CDR3 coding DNA: TGTGCCAGCGGGCGGACAGCCTCGGGGCAGTTCTTC. This encodes CASGRTASGQFF.

The chain joins TRBV24-1 to TRBJ2-4, with 9 bases matching TRBD1. CDR1 and CDR2 (germline): KGHDR, SFDVKD. The V and J ends lost 5 bases and 0 bases, in that order; junction bases with no gene match: 13. The CDR3 runs 19 residues. In nucleotides, the CDR3 is TGTGCCACCAGTGCCCGGGACAGGGCCCCCGTACTAGCCAAAAACATTCAGTACTTC. It translates to CATSARDRAPVLAKNIQYF.

The chain is built from TRBV5-1 and TRBJ2-1; 8 nucleotides line up with TRBD2. Germline values: CDR1 SGHRS, CDR2 YFSETQ. V lost 4 bases and J lost 4; bases outside the gene matches: 7. The CDR3 contains 15 residues. CDR3 nucleotide sequence: TGCGCCAGCAGCGTGACTAGCGTAGGGTACAATGAGCAGTTCTTC. Encoded protein: CASSVTSVGYNEQFF. The full variable domain, completed using reference TRBV5-1 and TRBJ2-1, is KAGVTQTPRYLIKTRGQQVTLSCSPISGHRSVSWYQQTPGQGLQFLFEYFSETQRNKGNFPGRFSGRQFSNSRSEMNVSTLELGDSALYLCASSVTSVGYNEQFFGPGTRLTVL.

The CDR3 bases are TGTGCCAGCAGCCACGGACAGGGGGTGAGCACCGGGGAGCTGTTTTTT. Translated: CASSHGQGVSTGELFF. V and J are TRBV11-1 and TRBJ2-2; 10 nucleotides line up with TRBD1. This CDR3 is 16 amino acids long. Trimming at V came to 5 bases and at J to 4 bases, leaving 7 bases not matched to a gene. In germline, CDR1 is SGHAT, CDR2 FQDESV (reference sequence). The whole variable domain, remainder taken from reference TRBV11-1 and TRBJ2-2, is EAEVAQSPRYKITEKSQAVAFWCDPISGHATLYWYRQILGQGPELLVQFQDESVVDDSQLPKDRFSAERLKGVDSTLKIQPAELGDSAMYLCASSHGQGVSTGELFFGEGSRLTVL.

The chain uses TRBV30 and TRBJ2-1, with 8 positions matching TRBD2. After removal of 3 bases from V and 14 bases from J, the junction contained 9 bases not matched to a gene. The germline V gene has CDR1 GTSNPN and CDR2 SVGIG (reference sequence). The CDR3 sequence is 12 residues long. This chain's CDR3 is CAWRGSGTTKFF. DNA for the CDR3: TGTGCCTGGAGGGGTAGCGGGACTACGAAGTTCTTC.

This chain joins TRBV21-1 and TRBJ2-5. TRBV21-1 is a documented pseudogene. CDR3 length: 14 amino acids. The CDR3 spells CASAGRDSQETQYF. The CDR3 DNA follows: TGTGCCAGCGCAGGGAGGGACAGCCAAGAGACCCAGTACTTC.

The chain joins TRBV19 to TRBJ1-5, with D perhaps TRBD1 (6 bases). Germline values: CDR1 LNHDA, CDR2 SQIVND (reference sequence). Trimming pared 3 bases from V and 2 bases from J, leaving 14 bases between. There are 16 residues in the CDR3. CDR3 residues: CASSIWTAPGNQPQHF. The CDR3 DNA reads as TGTGCCAGTAGTATCTGGACAGCCCCTGGCAATCAGCCCCAGCATTTT.

The chain uses TRBV28 and TRBJ1-6; tentative D call: TRBD1 (6 bases). The ends were cut back, 4 bases at V and 7 bases at J, with 11 bases in the middle. Germline lookup yields CDR1 MDHEN and CDR2 SYDVKM. The CDR3 extends over 14 amino acids. CDR3 sequence: CASSYGRGNSPLHF. The CDR3 bases are TGTGCCAGCAGTTATGGCAGGGGAAATTCACCCCTCCACTTT.

V is TRBV7-9 and J is TRBJ2-7; 7 bases align to TRBD1. This CDR3 region has 9 residues. V lost 11 bases, J lost 5 bases, and 0 bases stayed unmatched. Germline CDR1 and CDR2: SEHNR and FQNEAQ (reference sequence). CDR3 loop: CADRDEQYF. CDR3 in DNA: TGTGCCGACAGGGACGAGCAGTACTTC.

The chain has TRBV18 and TRBJ2-2, with TRBD1 matching 8 bases. The CDR3 consists of 16 residues. Germline trimming cut 1 base from V and 2 bases from J; bases unmatched to any gene: 3. The V gene's germline CDR1 is KGHSH and CDR2 LQKENI. For the CDR3, the DNA is TGTGCCAGCTCACCACGGGGACAGGCTAACACCGGGGAGCTGTTTTTT. Translated, it gives CASSPRGQANTGELFF. Filled out from reference TRBV18 and TRBJ2-2, the complete variable domain reads NAGVMQNPRHLVRRRGQEARLRCSPMKGHSHVYWYRQLPEEGLKFMVYLQKENIIDESGMPKERFSAEFPKEGPSILRIQQVVRGDSAAYFCASSPRGQANTGELFFGEGSRLTVL.

This clone came up once. The V gene is TRBV19, the J gene TRBJ2-7; 8 bases map to TRBD2. Germline lookup yields CDR1 LNHDA and CDR2 SQIVND (reference sequence). The junction had 6 bases not matched to a gene; V was cut back by 5 bases and J by 3 bases. The CDR3 loop spans 14 amino acids. CDR3 sequence: CASSSREGGYEQYF. The CDR3 bases are TGTGCCAGTAGTTCCCGGGAGGGAGGCTACGAGCAGTACTTC.

This clone was seen a handful of times. DNA for the CDR3: TGTGCCAGCAGTTACTGGCTAGCGGGAGGAGAGACCCAGTACTTC. This encodes CASSYWLAGGETQYF. The chain employs TRBV6-6 and TRBJ2-5; TRBD2 matches at 11 bases. V was pared by 1 base and J by 4 bases, with 2 bases of the junction left unmatched. The CDR3 consists of 15 residues. Germline V gene data show CDR1 as MNHNY and CDR2 as SVGAGI (reference sequence).

The chain links TRBV6-2 or TRBV6-3 to TRBJ2-7; D is possibly TRBD1 (5 bases). The CDR3 loop spans 15 amino acids. The germline V and J ends were trimmed by 3 bases and 4 bases, with 16 bases remaining between them. The V gene's germline CDR1 is MNHEY and CDR2 SVGEGT. The CDR3 coding sequence is TGTGCCAGCAGTTATCTTACGGACAAAGGATACGAGCAGTACTTC. Translated, it gives CASSYLTDKGYEQYF.

The CDR3 here is CASSASDRGGEKLFF. CDR3 in DNA: TGTGCCAGCAGCGCCTCAGACAGGGGAGGGGAAAAACTGTTTTTT. V is TRBV9 and J is TRBJ1-4; 8 bases match TRBD1. The V segment lost 3 bases and the J segment 8 bases; nucleotides outside the gene matches: 9. Germline V gene lookup returns CDR1 SGDLS and CDR2 YYNGEE. CDR3 length: 15 amino acids.

Only one count was recorded for this clone. The chain combines TRBV29-1 with TRBJ2-7, with TRBD1 identical over 8 bases. With V trimmed by 6 bases and J by 0 bases, 4 bases remained unmatched. There are 13 residues in the CDR3. The germline V gene encodes CDR1 SQVTM and CDR2 ANQGSEA. The CDR3 sequence is CSVGQGYSYEQYF. The CDR3 DNA sequence: TGCAGCGTCGGACAGGGCTACTCCTACGAGCAGTACTTC.

This clone was detected once. J is TRBJ2-7 and V is TRBV7-8, with 11 bases aligning to TRBD2. V lost 5 bases, J lost 6 bases, and 6 bases stayed unmatched. The germline CDR1 and CDR2 sequences are SGHVS and FQNEAQ. There are 14 residues in the CDR3. CDR3 coding DNA: TGTGCCAGCAGCACCACTAGCGGGAGTCGCGAGCAGTACTTC. This codes for CASSTTSGSREQYF.

The CDR3 DNA reads as TGCAGTGCTAGTCCGGGACAGGTCTACGAGCAGTACTTC. This codes for CSASPGQVYEQYF. The rearrangement links TRBV20-1 to TRBJ2-7, with 8 nucleotides matching TRBD1. CDR1 is DFQATT and CDR2 is SNEGSKA in the germline V gene (reference sequence). There are 13 residues in the CDR3. J was trimmed by 3 bases and V by 3 bases; bases with no gene match: 4.

The rearrangement uses TRBV4-3 and TRBJ2-1; D ambiguous. The CDR3 spans 16 residues. Germline-derived CDR1 and CDR2 are LGHNA and YSLEER. V lost 0 bases and J 3 bases, leaving 12 bases between the germline ends. The CDR3 nucleotides read TGCGCCAGCAGCCAAGATGAAGCTGCTGGCTACAATGAGCAGTTCTTC. Translation: CASSQDEAAGYNEQFF.

This clone was seen a single time. Mismatch with germline at one junction end may stem from a read error. The chain uses TRBV4-3 and TRBJ2-5; unclear D gene. Germline CDR1 is LGHNA and CDR2 is YSLEER. The CDR3 has 14 residues. As DNA, the CDR3 is TGCGCCAGCAGCAAAGACACCTCCCAAGAGACCCAGTACTTC. Encoded protein: CASSKDTSQETQYF.

The rearrangement links TRBV7-2 to TRBJ2-3; D not resolved. The V gene's germline CDR1 is SGHTA and CDR2 FQGNSA. This CDR3 has 13 residues. V gave up 1 base and J gave up 0 bases, with 2 bases separating them. CDR3 in DNA: TGTGCCAGCAGCTTAGTCAGCACAGATACGCAGTATTTT. It encodes CASSLVSTDTQYF.

The chain joins TRBV28 to TRBJ1-5; 8 bases match TRBD1. This CDR3 is built from 19 residues. After removal of 3 bases from V and 3 bases from J, the junction contained 16 bases not matched to a gene. From germline, CDR1 is MDHEN and CDR2 SYDVKM. The CDR3 DNA reads TGTGCCAGCAGTTTGTTTAGTCCTGCAGGGGGCTTTGACAATCAGCCCCAGCATTTT. Protein product: CASSLFSPAGGFDNQPQHF. Drawing the rest from reference TRBV28 and TRBJ1-5, the complete variable domain is DVKVTQSSRYLVKRTGEKVFLECVQDMDHENMFWYRQDPGLGLRLIYFSYDVKMKEKGDIPEGYSVSREKKERFSLILESASTNQTSMYLCASSLFSPAGGFDNQPQHFGDGTRLSIL.